Included here is one T cell receptor beta chain sequence, with context. The antigen is undetermined. The ends lost 5 bases at V and 4 bases at J; junction bases unmatched: 4. The germline CDR1 and CDR2 sequences are MDHEN and SYDVKM. The CDR3 has 14 residues. This sample was included in a study of T cell responses to AZD1222 COVID-19 vaccine. The study's findings and limits: Of the AZD1222 recipients, only five to seven were seropositive at baseline.

Here immunoSEQ multiplex PCR was the method, and the copy in TCRdb shows in-frame clones only, minus some. Among some 80,000 clones, roughly 80% were seen once, and the ten largest hold approximately 30%. The origin of this receptor is an adult who received the MenACWY meningococcal vaccine as a control. The sequencing used peripheral blood, collected 28 days after the second dose of the MenACWY control vaccine. The J gene is TRBJ1-5, the V gene TRBV28; 8 bases match TRBD1. CDR3 sequence: CASSPWTGNQPQHF. The CDR3 nucleotides are TGTGCCAGCAGTCCGTGGACAGGGAATCAGCCCCAGCATTTT.